The clone carrying this TCR beta chain came up a few times. The source material, RNA transcripts, was used to amplify TCR beta CDR3 regions. The primer set for the first-round RT-PCR of the TCR CDR3 was HTBI. TCRdb re-analysed the multiplex PCR reads in MiXCR, keeping a single row per CDR3 protein. The table records about 560,000 distinct CDR3 sequences, over 15% of them present only once. This entry belongs to a study of T cells in Graves' hyperthyroidism and ophthalmopathy. Germline lookup yields CDR1 KGHDR and CDR2 SFDVKD. Trimming shortened V by 4 bases and J by 10 bases, and 10 bases separated the two germline ends. The CDR3 covers 12 residues.

Sequenced sample: blood. The chain is built from TRBV24-1 and TRBJ1-5; D gene uncertain. The clonotype originates from a woman between 18 and 29 years old with Graves' hyperthyroidism. The CDR3, as DNA: TGTGCCACCAGTGACAGAGAGGAACCCCAGCATTTT. Translation: CATSDREEPQHF.